The 13 T cell receptor beta chains below were found in one sample sequenced in a study of Ad26.COV2.S vaccination and SARS-CoV-2 variants. Produced via immunoSEQ multiplex PCR; TCRdb's table is partial and in-frame only. The data show fewer than 400,000 clones, more than 85% seen once. Treatment of the sample: some 20 received Ad26.COV2.S at low or high dose, single or two shots; about 5 received placebo; per-sample allocation not given. Repertoires come from day 63 after the first vaccine or placebo injection. The specimen comprised peripheral blood, sampled in a trial of Ad26.COV2.S vaccine versus placebo. These receptor sequences come from a person aged 18-60 years who received the Ad26.COV2.S COVID-19 vaccine or a placebo.

J is TRBJ2-5 and V is TRBV7-2; tentatively, D is TRBD1 (7 bases). The CDR3 extends over 12 amino acids. Germline loops: CDR1 SGHTA, CDR2 FQGNSA. V was trimmed by 10 bases and J by 4 bases, leaving 13 bases between them. This CDR3 reads CAIDQGGETQYF. Here the CDR3 DNA reads TGTGCCATCGACCAGGGGGGAGAGACCCAGTACTTC.

This rearrangement joins TRBV19 to TRBJ1-5; possible D gene TRBD1, 6 bases. Germline lookup yields CDR1 LNHDA and CDR2 SQIVND (reference sequence). V lost 7 bases, J lost 4 bases, and 17 bases lay in between. The CDR3 runs 15 residues. The CDR3 loop reads CASNDGRGRNQPQHF. In DNA form, the CDR3 reads TGTGCCAGTAACGACGGAAGGGGGAGGAATCAGCCCCAGCATTTT.

V gene TRBV18 combines with J gene TRBJ1-1; D is unclear. The V gene lost 2 bases and the J gene lost 0 bases, with 10 bases spanning the gap. Germline values: CDR1 KGHSH, CDR2 LQKENI. The CDR3 length is 15 residues. CDR3 in DNA: TGTGCCAGCTCACCAGGTCCTGAGATGAACACTGAAGCTTTCTTT. It yields the protein CASSPGPEMNTEAFF.

This clone turned up a few times. The chain is built from TRBV3-1 (or the pseudogene TRBV3-2) and TRBJ1-1; TRBD1 aligns across 8 bases. Looked up from germline, CDR1 is LGHDT and CDR2 is YNNKEL (reference sequence). There are 14 residues in the CDR3. After removal of 5 bases from V and 5 bases from J, the junction contained 7 bases not matched to a gene. CDR3: CASSSRQGRTEAFF. The CDR3 DNA sequence: TGTGCCAGCAGCAGCAGACAGGGGAGGACTGAAGCTTTCTTT.

Here the CDR3 reads CASSEPGPGSYNEQFF. The CDR3 nucleotides are TGCGCCAGCAGTGAGCCTGGCCCGGGGTCCTACAATGAGCAGTTCTTC. The chain recombines TRBV10-2 with TRBJ2-1, with D tentatively TRBD2 (5 bases). This CDR3 is built from 16 residues. Germline V CDR1 and CDR2: WSHSY, SAAADI. Deletions cut 2 bases from V and 1 base from J, with 12 bases between.

The chain is built from TRBV7-2 and TRBJ2-7, with D hard to call. Trimming shortened V by 4 bases and J by 6 bases, and 13 bases separated the two germline ends. The CDR3 extends over 13 amino acids. The V gene's germline CDR1 is SGHTA and CDR2 FQGNSA. The CDR3 bases are TGTGCCAGCAGCTCCTCTCGTGACGGCGAGCAGTACTTC. It yields the protein CASSSSRDGEQYF.

V usage is TRBV11-3 and J usage is TRBJ2-5; TRBD1 matches 7 bases. Germline trimming cut 0 bases from V and 0 bases from J; bases unmatched to any gene: 4. The CDR3 loop spans 16 amino acids. Germline V lookup: CDR1 SGHNT, CDR2 YENEEA. The CDR3 DNA reads TGTGCCAGCAGCTTAGACTTAGGGACAGACCAAGAGACCCAGTACTTC. Amino acids: CASSLDLGTDQETQYF.

The chain links TRBV10-2 to TRBJ2-7; the D gene is possibly TRBD2 (7 bases). The ends were cut back, 2 bases at V and 4 bases at J, with 18 bases in the middle. Germline-derived CDR1 and CDR2 are WSHSY and SAAADI. The CDR3 is made up of 16 amino acids. The CDR3: CASSEEGRGSGYEQYF. In DNA, the CDR3 is TGCGCCAGCAGTGAGGAGGGGAGGGGGTCAGGGTACGAGCAGTACTTC.

The CDR3 region has the DNA TGCGCCAGCAGCCAAATCCCGGCAGGGACAGATGGCTACACCTTC. Translation gives CASSQIPAGTDGYTF. The chain uses TRBV4-1 and TRBJ1-2; 7 bases align to TRBD1. Germline CDR1 and CDR2: MGHRA and YSYEKL. Unmatched junction bases numbered 9, after V lost 2 bases and J lost 6 bases. The CDR3 covers 15 residues.

V and J are TRBV3-1 (or the pseudogene TRBV3-2) and TRBJ1-6; maybe TRBD1 (6 bases). The V end was cut by 3 bases, the J end by 6 bases, with 9 bases between. The CDR3 is made up of 14 amino acids. Germline V gene data show CDR1 as LGHDT and CDR2 as YNNKEL (reference sequence). CDR3 nucleotide sequence: TGTGCCAGCAGCCAGGGGGGGCCTAATTCACCCCTCCACTTT. Its protein is CASSQGGPNSPLHF.

The rearrangement uses TRBV30 and TRBJ2-7; 8 bases agree with TRBD2. The trim removed 1 base at V and 2 bases at J, leaving 10 bases unmatched. CDR3 length: 16 amino acids. CDR1 is GTSNPN and CDR2 is SVGIG in the germline V gene (reference sequence). Here the CDR3 reads CAWSGTSSLGPYEQYF. CDR3 in DNA: TGTGCCTGGAGTGGGACTAGCAGTTTGGGGCCCTACGAGCAGTACTTC.

This clone was counted a few times. The rearrangement joins TRBV3-1 (or the pseudogene TRBV3-2) to TRBJ1-6; D possibly corresponds to TRBD1 (5 bases). The CDR3 sequence is 17 residues long. Germline V gene sequence: CDR1 LGHDT, CDR2 YNNKEL (reference sequence). Trimming removed 2 bases at V and 7 bases at J, with 18 bases between. CDR3 coding DNA: TGTGCCAGCAGCCAAAGACCGCCTGGGGCAGGGAATTCACCCCTCCACTTT. This sequence encodes CASSQRPPGAGNSPLHF.

The chain recombines TRBV4-2 with TRBJ2-6, with D possibly being TRBD1 or TRBD2 (6 bases each). The length of the CDR3 is 15 residues. V was pared by 7 bases and J by 3 bases, with 13 bases between. Germline CDR1 and CDR2: LGHNA and YNFKEQ. The CDR3 reads CASTLGGLGANVLTF. CDR3 nucleotide sequence: TGTGCCAGCACCCTAGGGGGGCTTGGGGCCAACGTCCTGACTTTC.